A few counts support the clone carrying this T cell receptor beta chain. Its antigen remains unidentified. With molecular barcodes, quantitative 5'-RACE was used to make the TCR beta libraries. TCRdb reanalysed the 5' RACE reads using MiXCR and keeps one entry per CDR3 protein. The profile shows roughly 700,000 distinct CDR3 sequences, roughly 20% of them singletons. This sample was included in a study of CD8 T cells in ankylosing spondylitis. Study-wide findings and caveats: Significantly higher representation of disease-linked clones was reported for matched ankylosing spondylitis synovial fluid. One TCR beta motif, made up of 7 or 8 highly homologous variants, appeared characteristic of ankylosing spondylitis blood. Existing reports had already noted some motif variants in reactive arthritis synovial fluid and blood. Clones that were linked to disease were CD8+ and were relatively rare in peripheral blood.

The sequence derives from a male donor with ankylosing spondylitis. Sequencing used blood, either unsorted or a sorted T cell fraction (not recorded which).

The CDR3 sequence is CSVDLGGGQPQHF. Here the CDR3 DNA reads TGCAGCGTAGACCTCGGGGGAGGTCAGCCCCAGCATTTT. This rearrangement joins TRBV29-1 to TRBJ1-5, with D possibly TRBD1 on 5 matching bases. Between the trimmed V and J ends, which lost 6 bases and 6 bases, there was a span of 15 bases. This CDR3 has 13 residues. Germline V CDR1 and CDR2: SQVTM, ANQGSEA. The full variable domain, completed using reference TRBV29-1 and TRBJ1-5, is SAVISQKPSRDICQRGTSLTIQCQVDSQVTMMFWYRQQPGQSLTLIATANQGSEATYESGFVIDKFPISRPNLTFSTLTVSNMSPEDSSIYLCSVDLGGGQPQHFGDGTRLSIL.